This T cell receptor (beta chain) was identified during a study of blood T cell repertoires in COVID-19. Whole-study context: Samples taken during acute and convalescent COVID-19 were collected in the United States, Italy and Spain. T cells, B-cell-depleted T cells, or PBMCs supplied cDNA or gDNA.

As handled by the study authors: How many nucleated cells were present was estimated from reference gene primer amplification. The protocol was immunoSEQ multiplex PCR, while the TCRdb copy is restricted to in-frame clones and leaves out a portion. Clone size and V and J calls were adopted from that table, with D and trimming inferred from the DNA. The data contain more than 40,000 clones, roughly 86% of them singletons. Trimming removed 6 bases at V and 6 bases at J, with 14 bases between. This CDR3 comprises 13 residues. Germline V lookup: CDR1 LNHDA, CDR2 SQIVND (reference sequence). The receptor was derived from a man in his sixties with active or convalescent COVID-19. The material sequenced was peripheral blood. The gene calls are TRBV19 and TRBJ1-1; TRBD1 might be the D (5 bases). CDR3 nucleotide sequence: TGTGCCAGTAGCCCCAGAGGGGACTCTGAAGCTTTCTTT. It is translated as CASSPRGDSEAFF.